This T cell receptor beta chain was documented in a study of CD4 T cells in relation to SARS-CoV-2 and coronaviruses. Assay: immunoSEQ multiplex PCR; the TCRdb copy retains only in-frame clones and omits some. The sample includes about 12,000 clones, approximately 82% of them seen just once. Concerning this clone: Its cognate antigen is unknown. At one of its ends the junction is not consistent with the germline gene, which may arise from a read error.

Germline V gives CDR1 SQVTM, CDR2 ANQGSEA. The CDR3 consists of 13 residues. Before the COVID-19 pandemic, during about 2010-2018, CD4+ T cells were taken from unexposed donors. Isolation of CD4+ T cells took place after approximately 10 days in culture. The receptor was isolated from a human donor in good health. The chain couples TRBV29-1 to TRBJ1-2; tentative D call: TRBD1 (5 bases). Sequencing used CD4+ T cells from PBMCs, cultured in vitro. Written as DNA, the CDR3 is TGCATCGTTGAGTGGGGGGCTAACTATGGCTACACCTTC. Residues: CIVEWGANYGYTF. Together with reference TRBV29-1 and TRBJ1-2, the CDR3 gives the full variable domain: SAVISQKPSRDICQRGTSLTIQCQVDSQVTMMFWYRQQPGQSLTLIATANQGSEATYESGFVIDKFPISRPNLTFSTLTVSNMSPEDSSIYLCIVEWGANYGYTFGSGTRLTVV.